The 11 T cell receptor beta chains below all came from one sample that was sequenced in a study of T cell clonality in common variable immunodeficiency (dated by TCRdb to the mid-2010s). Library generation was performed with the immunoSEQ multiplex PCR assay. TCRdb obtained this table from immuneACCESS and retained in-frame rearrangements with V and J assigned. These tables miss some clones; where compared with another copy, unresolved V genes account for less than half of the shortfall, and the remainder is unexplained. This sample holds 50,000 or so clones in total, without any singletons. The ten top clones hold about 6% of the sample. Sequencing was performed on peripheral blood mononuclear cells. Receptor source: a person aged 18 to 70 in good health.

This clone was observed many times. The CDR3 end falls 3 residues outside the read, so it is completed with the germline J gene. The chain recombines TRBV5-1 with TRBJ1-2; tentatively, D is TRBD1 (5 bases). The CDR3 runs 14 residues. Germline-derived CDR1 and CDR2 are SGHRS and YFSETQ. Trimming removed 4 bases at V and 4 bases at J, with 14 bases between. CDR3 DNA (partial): TGCGCCAGCAGCAGGGGTCAGGGTCCCTATGGC. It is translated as CASSRGQGPYG. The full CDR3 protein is CASSRGQGPYGYTF. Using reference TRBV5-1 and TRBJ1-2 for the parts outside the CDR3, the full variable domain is KAGVTQTPRYLIKTRGQQVTLSCSPISGHRSVSWYQQTPGQGLQFLFEYFSETQRNKGNFPGRFSGRQFSNSRSEMNVSTLELGDSALYLCASSRGQGPYGYTFGSGTRLTVV.

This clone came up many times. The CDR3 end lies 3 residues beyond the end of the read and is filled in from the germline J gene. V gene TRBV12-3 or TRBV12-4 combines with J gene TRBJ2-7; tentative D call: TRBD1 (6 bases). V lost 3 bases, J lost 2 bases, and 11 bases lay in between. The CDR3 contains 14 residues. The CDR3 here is CASSFATGPYEQYF. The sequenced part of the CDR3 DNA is TGTGCCAGCAGTTTCGCGACAGGTCCCTACGAG.

CDR3 DNA (partial): TGTGCCAGCAGCCCCGCCGGGACAGTCGCTAACTATGGT. This codes for CASSPAGTVANYG. The entire CDR3 sequence reads CASSPAGTVANYGQYF. The genes are TRBV7-8 and TRBJ2-4; 7 bases fit TRBD1. With the read ending 3 residues before the CDR3 end, the germline J gene is used to fill in that end. The CDR3 consists of 16 residues. Germline V gives CDR1 SGHVS, CDR2 FQNEAQ.

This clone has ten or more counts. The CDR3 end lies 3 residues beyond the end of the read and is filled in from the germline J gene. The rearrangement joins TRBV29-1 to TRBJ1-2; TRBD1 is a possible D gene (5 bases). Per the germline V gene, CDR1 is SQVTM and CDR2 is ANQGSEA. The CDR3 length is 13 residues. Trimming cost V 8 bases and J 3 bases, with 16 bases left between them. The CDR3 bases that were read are TGCAGCATCCCATGGGGCAGGGACTATGGC. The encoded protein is CSIPWGRDYG. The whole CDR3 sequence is CSIPWGRDYGYTF.

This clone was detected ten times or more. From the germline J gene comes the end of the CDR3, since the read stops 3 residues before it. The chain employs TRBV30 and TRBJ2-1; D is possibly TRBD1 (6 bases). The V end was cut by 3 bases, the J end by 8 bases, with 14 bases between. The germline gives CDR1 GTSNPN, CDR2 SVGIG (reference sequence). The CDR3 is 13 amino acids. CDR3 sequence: CAWREQGFYEQFF. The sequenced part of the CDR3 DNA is TGTGCCTGGAGAGAACAGGGTTTCTATGAG.

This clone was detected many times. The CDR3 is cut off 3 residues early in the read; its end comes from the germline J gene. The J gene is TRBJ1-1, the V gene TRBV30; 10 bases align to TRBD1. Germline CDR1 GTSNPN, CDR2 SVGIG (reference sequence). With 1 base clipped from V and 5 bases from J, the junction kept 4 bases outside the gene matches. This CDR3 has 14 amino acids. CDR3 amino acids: CAWSDGTGVTEAFF. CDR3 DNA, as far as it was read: TGTGCCTGGAGTGACGGGACAGGGGTGACTGAA.

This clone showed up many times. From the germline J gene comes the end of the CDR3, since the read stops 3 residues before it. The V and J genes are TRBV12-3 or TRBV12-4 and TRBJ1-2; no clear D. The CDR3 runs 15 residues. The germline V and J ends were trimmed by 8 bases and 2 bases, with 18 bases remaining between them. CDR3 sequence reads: CASSLGPSPNYGYTF. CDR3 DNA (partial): TGTGCCAGCTCCCTAGGTCCCTCCCCCAACTATGGC.

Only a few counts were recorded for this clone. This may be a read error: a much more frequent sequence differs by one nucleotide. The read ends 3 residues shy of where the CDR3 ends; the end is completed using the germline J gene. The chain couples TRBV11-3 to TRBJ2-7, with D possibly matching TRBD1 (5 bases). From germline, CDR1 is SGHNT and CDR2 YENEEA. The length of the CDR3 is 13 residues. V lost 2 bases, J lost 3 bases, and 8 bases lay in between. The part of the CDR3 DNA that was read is TGTGCCAGCAGCTTAAATCAGGGCTACGAG. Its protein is CASSLNQGYE. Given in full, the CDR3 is CASSLNQGYEQYF.

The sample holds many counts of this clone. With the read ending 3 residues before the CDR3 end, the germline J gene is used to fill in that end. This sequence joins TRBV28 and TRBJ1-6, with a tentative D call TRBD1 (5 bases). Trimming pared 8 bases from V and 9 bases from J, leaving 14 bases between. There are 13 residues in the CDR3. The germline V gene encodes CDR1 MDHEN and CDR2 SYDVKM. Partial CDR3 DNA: TGTGCCAGCTTTACACAGGTCGGTTCACCC. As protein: CASFTQVGSP. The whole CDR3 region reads CASFTQVGSPLHF.

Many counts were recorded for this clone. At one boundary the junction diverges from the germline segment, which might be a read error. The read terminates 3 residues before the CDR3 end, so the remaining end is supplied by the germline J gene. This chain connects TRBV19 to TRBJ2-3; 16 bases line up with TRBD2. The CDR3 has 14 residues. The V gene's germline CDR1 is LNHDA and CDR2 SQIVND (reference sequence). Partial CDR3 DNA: TGTGCCAGTGGGACTAGCGGGGGGGCAGAGACG. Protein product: CASGTSGGAET. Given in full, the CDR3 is CASGTSGGAETQYF.

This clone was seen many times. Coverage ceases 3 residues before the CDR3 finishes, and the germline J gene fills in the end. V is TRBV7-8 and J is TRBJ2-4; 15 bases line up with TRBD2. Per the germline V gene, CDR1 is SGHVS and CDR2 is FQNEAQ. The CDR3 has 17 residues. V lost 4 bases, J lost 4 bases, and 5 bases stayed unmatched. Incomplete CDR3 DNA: TGTGCCAGCAGCTCCTTCGGGACTAGCGGGGGGAAAAACATT. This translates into CASSSFGTSGGKNI. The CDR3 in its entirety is CASSSFGTSGGKNIQYF.